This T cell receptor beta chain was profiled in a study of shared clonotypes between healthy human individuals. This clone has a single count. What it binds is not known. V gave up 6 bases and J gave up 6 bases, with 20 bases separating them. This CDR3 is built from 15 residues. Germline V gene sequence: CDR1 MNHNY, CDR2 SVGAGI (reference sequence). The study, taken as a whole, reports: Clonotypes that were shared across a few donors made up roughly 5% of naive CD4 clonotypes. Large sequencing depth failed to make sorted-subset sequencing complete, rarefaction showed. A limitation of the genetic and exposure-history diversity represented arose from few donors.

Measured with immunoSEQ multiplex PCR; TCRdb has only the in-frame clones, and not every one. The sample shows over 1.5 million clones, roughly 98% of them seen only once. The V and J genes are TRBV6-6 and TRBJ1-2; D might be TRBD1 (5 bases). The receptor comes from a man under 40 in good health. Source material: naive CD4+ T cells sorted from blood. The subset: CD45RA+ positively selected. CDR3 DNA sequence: TGTGCCAGCAGACTAAAAAATCGGGGCGTCCATGGCTACACCTTC. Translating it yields CASRLKNRGVHGYTF.